The 22 T cell receptor beta chains listed next were all sequenced from one sample in a study of cytomegalovirus exposure and HLA in healthy donors. 13 Jbeta primers and 60 Vbeta primers were used for the PCR. The table came from immunoSEQ multiplex PCR; TCRdb's copy has only in-frame clones and leaves some out. The sample consists of about 180,000 clones, roughly 75% of them appearing once. Sequenced material: PBMCs. Receptors originate from a woman aged 25 to 39 in good health and CMV-seronegative.

This chain links TRBV18 with TRBJ2-7; TRBD1 might be the D (5 bases). CDR3 size: 15 residues. CDR1 KGHSH and CDR2 LQKENI come from the germline V gene. The V end lost 2 bases, the J end lost 5 bases, and 16 bases lay between the germline ends. CDR3 sequence: CASSPTSPGFNEQYF. The CDR3 DNA sequence: TGTGCCAGCTCACCAACCTCCCCAGGGTTTAACGAGCAGTACTTC.

This chain connects TRBV27 to TRBJ2-7; TRBD1 is a possible D gene (5 bases). The length of the CDR3 is 12 residues. The germline V and J ends were trimmed by 2 bases and 7 bases, with 9 bases remaining between them. Germline V gene sequence: CDR1 MNHEY, CDR2 SMNVEV (reference sequence). CDR3 DNA: TGTGCCAGCAGTTTAGTGGGGCGGGAGCAGTACTTC. The encoded protein is CASSLVGREQYF.

The chain recombines TRBV30 with TRBJ1-3; 7 nucleotides line up with TRBD1. The CDR3 loop spans 12 amino acids. Germline CDR1 reads GTSNPN; CDR2 reads SVGIG (reference sequence). The junction had 3 bases not matched to a gene; V was cut back by 8 bases and J by 2 bases. For the CDR3, the DNA is TGTGCCACAGACAGGGCTGGAAACACCATATATTTT. Its protein is CATDRAGNTIYF.

This rearrangement joins TRBV10-1 to TRBJ1-5; 8 bases agree with TRBD1. The length of the CDR3 is 18 residues. Germline V gives CDR1 WNHNN, CDR2 SYGVQD (reference sequence). Trimming took 4 bases from V and 3 from J; bases not matched to a gene: 14. This chain's CDR3 is CASSGIRDRTPYNQPQHF. CDR3 sequence (DNA): TGCGCCAGCAGTGGTATCCGGGACAGGACCCCCTACAATCAGCCCCAGCATTTT.

The chain joins TRBV6-5 to TRBJ1-6; a possible D gene is TRBD1 (6 bases). CDR3 length equals 14 residues. The V gene lost 8 bases and the J gene lost 8 bases, with 16 bases spanning the gap. The germline gives CDR1 MNHEY, CDR2 SVGAGI. CDR3 amino acids: CASARGGPDSPLHF. The CDR3, as DNA: TGTGCCAGCGCCCGTGGGGGCCCGGATTCACCCCTCCACTTT.

The rearrangement links TRBV27 to TRBJ1-2; D is possibly TRBD1 (5 bases). There are 15 residues in the CDR3. Germline V gene data show CDR1 as MNHEY and CDR2 as SMNVEV (reference sequence). V lost 1 base and J 6 bases, leaving 15 bases between the germline ends. The CDR3: CASSLFGGAQNGYTF. The CDR3 DNA sequence: TGTGCCAGCAGTTTATTTGGTGGGGCGCAAAATGGCTACACCTTC.

The rearrangement links TRBV11-3 to TRBJ2-5, with TRBD2 matching over 12 bases. This CDR3 is 15 amino acids long. Losses at the gene ends were 5 bases for V and 1 base for J; bases not matched to a gene: 2. Germline V gene sequence: CDR1 SGHNT, CDR2 YENEEA. In DNA form, the CDR3 reads TGTGCCAGCAGCCTAGCGGGGGGGACCCAAGAGACCCAGTACTTC. As protein: CASSLAGGTQETQYF.

The rearrangement links TRBV9 to TRBJ2-3; 8 bases match TRBD2. Germline lookup yields CDR1 SGDLS and CDR2 YYNGEE. Trimming removed 0 bases from V and 1 base from J; junction bases left unmatched: 4. The CDR3 runs to 16 residues. The CDR3 coding sequence is TGTGCCAGCAGCGTAGCCGGTAGCGGGGGCACAGATACGCAGTATTTT. This codes for CASSVAGSGGTDTQYF.

This chain uses TRBV9 with TRBJ2-3, with 12 bases that match TRBD2. CDR3 length: 16 residues. Germline lookup yields CDR1 SGDLS and CDR2 YYNGEE. V gave up 5 bases and J gave up 4 bases; unmatched junction bases: 8. CDR3 region: CASSPPSSGGADTQYF. CDR3 bases: TGTGCCAGCAGTCCCCCGTCTAGCGGGGGGGCAGATACGCAGTATTTT.

The chain couples TRBV5-5 to TRBJ1-2; a weak D match, TRBD1 (6 bases). Per the germline V gene, CDR1 is SGHKS and CDR2 is YYEKEE (reference sequence). The CDR3 runs 15 residues. The V end was cut by 7 bases, the J end by 1 base, with 17 bases between. The CDR3 spells CASLLGAGVNYGYTF. In nucleotides, the CDR3 is TGTGCCAGCCTTTTGGGGGCAGGCGTTAACTATGGCTACACCTTC.

The V call is TRBV18, the J call TRBJ1-5; 7 positions agree with TRBD1. Germline CDR1 KGHSH, CDR2 LQKENI. V trimming: 1 base; J trimming: 0 bases; junction bases outside the gene matches: 3. The CDR3 extends over 16 amino acids. The CDR3 coding sequence is TGTGCCAGCTCACCACAGGGGGCAGCTAGCAATCAGCCCCAGCATTTT. Translation gives CASSPQGAASNQPQHF.

This clone was counted a few times. The chain has TRBV4-3 and TRBJ2-6, with a tentative D call TRBD2 (6 bases). This CDR3 has 17 residues. Germline V gene data show CDR1 as LGHNA and CDR2 as YSLEER. V was pared by 0 bases and J by 0 bases, with 9 bases between. The CDR3: CASSQDPGGSGANVLTF. DNA of the CDR3: TGCGCCAGCAGCCAAGACCCCGGGGGCTCTGGGGCCAACGTCCTGACTTTC.

Comment on this clone: A read error may account for a junction end that differs from germline. The chain combines TRBV7-7 with TRBJ2-1; 9 bases map to TRBD2. In germline, CDR1 is SSHAT, CDR2 FNYEAQ (reference sequence). There are 19 residues in the CDR3. The CDR3, as DNA: TGTGCTAGCAGCTTAGACACGACTAATAGCGGGGGATCCTACAATGAGCAGTTCTTC. Its protein product is CASSLDTTNSGGSYNEQFF.

Here the CDR3 reads CASSLVSVSSYEQYF. CDR3 DNA: TGTGCCAGCAGCTTGGTTTCCGTGAGCTCCTACGAGCAGTACTTC. The chain recombines TRBV5-5 with TRBJ2-7; no clear D gene. V lost 0 bases to trimming and J lost 0 bases, with 10 bases between them. The CDR3 runs 15 residues. The germline gives CDR1 SGHKS, CDR2 YYEKEE (reference sequence).

This chain's CDR3 is CAISELVDYNYGYTF. The CDR3 DNA follows: TGTGCCATCAGTGAGTTGGTGGACTATAACTATGGCTACACCTTC. The rearrangement joins TRBV10-3 to TRBJ1-2; D is ambiguous. Germline CDR1 and CDR2: ENHRY and SYGVKD. V was trimmed by 1 base and J by 1 base, leaving 10 bases between them. CDR3 length equals 15 residues.

The chain links TRBV6-1 to TRBJ1-2, with D hard to call. Trimming took 3 bases from V and 8 from J, leaving 28 bases between them. The CDR3 extends over 18 amino acids. Looked up from germline, CDR1 is MNHNS and CDR2 is SASEGT. The CDR3, as DNA: TGTGCCAGCAGTGAGCTCCGGGATTTCCTCCTTCCCAACTTGGGCTACACCTTC. Translating it yields CASSELRDFLLPNLGYTF.

DNA for the CDR3: TGTGCCAGCAGCTCCCAGGGGGCGGGAGGCTACACCTTC. This codes for CASSSQGAGGYTF. The chain links TRBV7-2 to TRBJ1-2, with 8 bases fitting TRBD1. V lost 4 bases and J lost 8; bases outside the gene matches: 6. Per germline, CDR1 SGHTA and CDR2 FQGNSA. This CDR3 is built from 13 residues.

In DNA form, the CDR3 reads TGCGCCAGCAGCGCAGGACCCGGGAGCTCCTATAATTCACCCCTCCACTTT. Translation gives CASSAGPGSSYNSPLHF. V gene TRBV5-1 combines with J gene TRBJ1-6; D gene ambiguous. Looked up from germline, CDR1 is SGHRS and CDR2 is YFSETQ. This CDR3 has 17 residues. V lost 4 bases and J 0 bases, leaving 14 bases between the germline ends.

This sequence joins TRBV29-1 and TRBJ2-5; a possible D gene is TRBD1 (6 bases). CDR1 is SQVTM and CDR2 is ANQGSEA in the germline V gene. V was clipped by 4 bases and J by 1 base, with 7 bases between them. There are 12 residues in the CDR3. CDR3 coding DNA: TGCAGCGTTGCCAGGGGCCAAGAGACCCAGTACTTC. Translated, it gives CSVARGQETQYF. Full variable domain (rest looked up from reference TRBV29-1 and TRBJ2-5): SAVISQKPSRDICQRGTSLTIQCQVDSQVTMMFWYRQQPGQSLTLIATANQGSEATYESGFVIDKFPISRPNLTFSTLTVSNMSPEDSSIYLCSVARGQETQYFGPGTRLLVL.

The rearrangement links TRBV29-1 to TRBJ2-1; unclear D gene. The CDR3 runs to 12 residues. The germline V and J ends were trimmed by 1 base and 9 bases, with 10 bases remaining between them. Germline V lookup: CDR1 SQVTM, CDR2 ANQGSEA. In DNA, the CDR3 is TGCAGCGTTGAAGCCCAGTCTGGTGAGCAGTTCTTC. Translated: CSVEAQSGEQFF.

This chain uses TRBV6-1 with TRBJ2-1, with a weak D call TRBD1 (6 bases). The germline V gene encodes CDR1 MNHNS and CDR2 SASEGT. V lost 3 bases and J 6 bases, leaving 15 bases between the germline ends. The CDR3 is made up of 15 amino acids. The CDR3 DNA reads TGTGCCAGCAGTGACGACAGGTATACCATCAATGAGCAGTTCTTC. Translation gives CASSDDRYTINEQFF.

The CDR3 loop is CASSLIGQGDSPLHF. Here the CDR3 DNA reads TGTGCCAGCAGCCTAATTGGACAGGGGGATTCACCCCTCCACTTT. The chain recombines TRBV7-2 with TRBJ1-6; TRBD1 agrees at 10 bases. Losses at the gene ends were 5 bases for V and 8 bases for J; bases not matched to a gene: 6. The CDR3 spans 15 residues. Germline values: CDR1 SGHTA, CDR2 FQGNSA.